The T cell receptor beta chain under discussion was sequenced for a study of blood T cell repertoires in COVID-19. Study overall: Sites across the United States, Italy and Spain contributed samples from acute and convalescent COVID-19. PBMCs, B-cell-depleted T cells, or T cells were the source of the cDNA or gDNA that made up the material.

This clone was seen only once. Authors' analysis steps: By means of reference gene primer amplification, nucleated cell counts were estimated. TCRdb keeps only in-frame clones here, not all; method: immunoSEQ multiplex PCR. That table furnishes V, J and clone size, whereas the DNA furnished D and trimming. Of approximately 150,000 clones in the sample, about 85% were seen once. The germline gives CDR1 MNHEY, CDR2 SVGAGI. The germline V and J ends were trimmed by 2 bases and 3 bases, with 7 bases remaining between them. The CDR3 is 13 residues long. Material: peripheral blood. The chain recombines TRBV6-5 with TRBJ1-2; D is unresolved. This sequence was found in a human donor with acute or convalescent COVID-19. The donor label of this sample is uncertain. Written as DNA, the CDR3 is TGTGCCAGCAGTTACGTGGCAGACTATGGCTACACCTTC. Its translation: CASSYVADYGYTF.